This T cell receptor (beta chain) was identified during a study of glioma-infiltrating T cells after dendritic cell vaccination. Primers: 60 V beta forward and 13 J beta reverse. Data came from immunoSEQ multiplex PCR; TCRdb stores just in-frame clones and leaves some out. The repertoire includes 50,000 to 80,000 clones, approximately 85% of them detected once, and approximately 8.5% sits in the top ten. The CDR3 runs to 16 residues. Germline CDR1 GTSNPN, CDR2 SVGIG (reference sequence). Deletions cut 4 bases from V and 0 bases from J, with 16 bases between. The material sequenced was blood, taken before dendritic cell vaccination. The chain employs TRBV30 and TRBJ1-3; a possible D gene is TRBD1 (5 bases). This TCR derives from a human donor with glioblastoma. For the CDR3, the DNA is TGTGCCTGGACTTCTCTCGGGGGTCACTCTGGAAACACCATATATTTT. Translated: CAWTSLGGHSGNTIYF.